A single sample gave rise to the 10 T cell receptor beta chains below, sequenced in a study of blood T cell repertoires in COVID-19. TCRdb's copy holds only in-frame clones and misses some; the assay was immunoSEQ multiplex PCR. The sample includes fewer than 450,000 clones, approximately 88% of them seen just once. Specimen: PBMCs or T cells enriched from blood (not recorded which). These receptor sequences come from a woman between 40 and 50 years old with acute COVID-19.

V is TRBV20-1 and J is TRBJ2-1; D is unresolved. Trimming removed 3 bases at V and 6 bases at J, with 6 bases between. The CDR3 runs 11 residues. In germline, CDR1 is DFQATT, CDR2 SNEGSKA (reference sequence). The CDR3 region has the DNA TGCAGTGCTAGGTGGGCCAATGAGCAGTTCTTC. This encodes CSARWANEQFF.

The J gene is TRBJ1-2, the V gene TRBV3-1 (or the pseudogene TRBV3-2); 9 bases are shared with TRBD1. The CDR3 spans 12 residues. The V gene end was trimmed by 4 bases and the J gene end by 7 bases; junction bases not matched to a gene: 1. Looked up from germline, CDR1 is LGHDT and CDR2 is YNNKEL (reference sequence). CDR3 sequence (DNA): TGTGCCAGCAGCCGGGACAGGGCTGGCTACACCTTC. Translating it yields CASSRDRAGYTF.

The DNA of the CDR3 is TGCGCCAGCAGCCAACCGGGACACCCAACCTACGAGCAGTACTTC. The encoded protein is CASSQPGHPTYEQYF. V is TRBV4-1 and J is TRBJ2-7, with D maybe TRBD1 (6 bases). The germline V gene has CDR1 MGHRA and CDR2 YSYEKL. This CDR3 is built from 15 residues. V was trimmed by 2 bases and J by 2 bases, leaving 13 bases between them.

The chain couples TRBV5-4 to TRBJ1-2; D is perhaps TRBD1 (5 bases). Per the germline V gene, CDR1 is SGHNT and CDR2 is YYREEE (reference sequence). Trimming removed 4 bases from V and 3 bases from J, with 16 bases in between. The CDR3 is 15 amino acids. The chain's CDR3 is CASSLGVGAYYGYTF. The CDR3 DNA reads TGTGCCAGCAGCCTGGGGGTTGGGGCCTACTATGGCTACACCTTC.

The rearrangement links TRBV25-1 to TRBJ1-1; 7 nucleotides match TRBD1. The CDR3 covers 15 residues. V lost 5 bases to trimming and J lost 4 bases; unmatched junction nucleotides: 10. Germline values: CDR1 MGHDK, CDR2 SYGVNS. The CDR3 DNA sequence: TGTGCCAGCAGTATAATAGGGGGCGTGGGCACTGAAGCTTTCTTT. This translates into CASSIIGGVGTEAFF.

J is TRBJ1-6 and V is TRBV3-1 (or the pseudogene TRBV3-2); no clear D. This CDR3 contains 18 residues. V lost 0 bases to trimming and J lost 0 bases, with 12 bases between them. Germline assignment: CDR1 LGHDT and CDR2 YNNKEL (reference sequence). CDR3 coding DNA: TGTGCCAGCAGCCAAGAACCCGACGGGAGCTCCTATAATTCACCCCTCCACTTT. Translation gives CASSQEPDGSSYNSPLHF.

The chain has TRBV7-9 and TRBJ2-7, with TRBD2 matching 10 bases. CDR3 size: 14 residues. The germline gives CDR1 SEHNR, CDR2 FQNEAQ (reference sequence). Losses at the gene ends were 5 bases for V and 9 bases for J; bases not matched to a gene: 10. The CDR3 sequence: CASSRAGGLEGQYF. The CDR3 DNA is TGTGCCAGCAGCCGAGCGGGGGGGCTCGAGGGGCAGTACTTC.

The chain joins TRBV29-1 to TRBJ2-3; D is perhaps TRBD1 (6 bases). This CDR3 spans 13 amino acids. V was pared by 6 bases and J by 7 bases, with 17 bases between. CDR1 SQVTM and CDR2 ANQGSEA come from the germline V gene. CDR3 residues: CSVKVTGQYTQYF. The CDR3 DNA follows: TGCAGCGTCAAAGTCACAGGGCAGTATACGCAGTATTTT.

This clone showed up just once. As DNA, the CDR3 is TGTGCCTGGAGCGCTACAGGGGGTCGTCAGCCCCAGCATTTT. Translated: CAWSATGGRQPQHF. The chain is built from TRBV30 and TRBJ1-5; 8 bases align to TRBD1. CDR1 is GTSNPN, CDR2 SVGIG, per germline (reference sequence). CDR3 length: 14 residues. The V and J ends lost 3 bases and 6 bases, in that order; junction bases with no gene match: 7.

V usage is TRBV7-9 and J usage is TRBJ1-1; TRBD1 might be the D (5 bases). V was cut by 5 bases and J by 6 bases, with 16 bases left in between. The germline V gene encodes CDR1 SEHNR and CDR2 FQNEAQ (reference sequence). The CDR3 length is 14 residues. The CDR3: CASSLPGGKAEAFF. The DNA of the CDR3 is TGTGCCAGCAGCCTTCCGGGGGGGAAGGCTGAAGCTTTCTTT. The complete variable domain, with remaining parts taken from reference TRBV7-9 and TRBJ1-1, reads DTGVSQNPRHKITKRGQNVTFRCDPISEHNRLYWYRQTLGQGPEFLTYFQNEAQLEKSRLLSDRFSAERPKGSFSTLEIQRTEQGDSAMYLCASSLPGGKAEAFFGQGTRLTVV.